The 5 T cell receptor beta chains presented below share a single source sample, sequenced in a study of T cell repertoires in cytomegalovirus infection. TCRdb recomputed calls from the reads with MiXCR, one row per CDR3 protein. Among just over 300,000 distinct CDR3 sequences listed, 17% were seen once. Sequencing was carried out using PBMCs. These receptors were obtained from a human donor in good health (CMV status not recorded). Some clones in this sample may be carry-over from other donors' samples.

This clonotype came up a few times. The chain combines TRBV11-1 with TRBJ2-1; the match to TRBD1 covers 8 bases. The germline CDR1 and CDR2 sequences are SGHAT and FQDESV (reference sequence). The junction had 2 bases not matched to a gene; V was cut back by 1 base and J by 3 bases. The CDR3 is made up of 15 amino acids. In nucleotides, the CDR3 is TGTGCCAGCAGCTTAGGACAGGGGTACTACAATGAGCAGTTCTTC. Amino acid sequence: CASSLGQGYYNEQFF. Looking up the rest from reference TRBV11-1 and TRBJ2-1 gives the full variable domain: EAEVAQSPRYKITEKSQAVAFWCDPISGHATLYWYRQILGQGPELLVQFQDESVVDDSQLPKDRFSAERLKGVDSTLKIQPAELGDSAMYLCASSLGQGYYNEQFFGPGTRLTVL.

The V gene is TRBV2, the J gene TRBJ1-1; D may be TRBD1 (5 bases). Germline CDR1 SNHLY, CDR2 FYNNEI. This CDR3 contains 12 residues. Trimming cost V 2 bases and J 8 bases, with 9 bases left between them. The DNA for the CDR3 is TGTGCCAGCAGTGAAATACGGACAGAAGCTTTCTTT. Amino acid sequence: CASSEIRTEAFF.

Only a few counts were recorded for this clonotype. The gene calls are TRBV15 and TRBJ1-2; 9 bases are shared with TRBD1. The CDR3 has 14 residues. In germline, CDR1 is LNHNV, CDR2 YYDKDF (reference sequence). J lost 8 bases, V lost 0 bases, and 4 bases had no gene match. The CDR3 coding sequence is TGTGCCACCAGCAGAGATTTAGGGACAGGGGGCTACACCTTC. This sequence encodes CATSRDLGTGGYTF.

CDR3 protein: CASSLGQGGFYNSPLHF. The CDR3 DNA follows: TGTGCCAGCAGCCTAGGACAGGGAGGTTTTTATAATTCACCCCTCCACTTT. V usage is TRBV7-6 and J usage is TRBJ1-6, with 8 bases identical to TRBD1. Per the germline V gene, CDR1 is SGHVS and CDR2 is FNYEAQ. Germline trimming cut 5 bases from V and 4 bases from J; bases unmatched to any gene: 10. This CDR3 spans 17 amino acids. Together with reference TRBV7-6 and TRBJ1-6, the CDR3 gives the full variable domain: GAGVSQSPRYKVTKRGQDVALRCDPISGHVSLYWYRQALGQGPEFLTYFNYEAQQDKSGLPNDRFSAERPEGSISTLTIQRTEQRDSAMYRCASSLGQGGFYNSPLHFGNGTRLTVT.

This clonotype was counted at least ten times. V is TRBV12-3 or TRBV12-4 and J is TRBJ2-6, with D unresolved. V shed 6 bases and J shed 2 bases, with 17 bases lying between them. The CDR3 runs to 17 residues. As DNA, the CDR3 is TGTGCCAGCAGGCAACTTGTGTGGGGTCCTGGGGCCAACGTCCTGACTTTC. This codes for CASRQLVWGPGANVLTF.